This T cell receptor beta chain emerged from a study of T cell clonotyping in hematopoietic cell transplantation. TCRdb keeps only in-frame clones here, not all; method: immunoSEQ multiplex PCR. The table lists under 9,500 clones, about 86% of them singletons. A remark on this clone: Its antigen is not known.

Blood collection times were about day -28 and days 30, 100, 180 posttransplant. The CDR3 is 17 amino acids. The V gene end was trimmed by 3 bases and the J gene end by 1 base; junction bases not matched to a gene: 10. Germline CDR1 reads SGDLS; CDR2 reads YYNGEE. General observations from the study: Without cell sorting, CD4 versus CD8 contributions remain unresolved. Pathologically expanded recipient clonotypes increased progressively from day 30 to day 180 as diversity fell.

Sequenced here: PBMCs, sampled 180 days after allogeneic stem cell transplant. This chain uses TRBV9 with TRBJ2-5; 9 bases map to TRBD2. This clonotype was sampled from a human patient who had an allogeneic stem cell transplant, so the T cells may come from the graft donor. The donor label of this sample is uncertain. Some clones in this sample may be carry-over from other donors' samples. The CDR3 DNA follows: TGTGCCAGCAGCGAGGGGCCCAGCGGGGGGCCCCAAGAGACCCAGTACTTC. Translated: CASSEGPSGGPQETQYF.